Below are 12 T cell receptor beta chains sequenced from a single sample in a study of cytomegalovirus exposure and HLA in healthy donors. The PCR made use of 60 Vbeta and 13 Jbeta primers. The protocol was immunoSEQ multiplex PCR, while the TCRdb copy is restricted to in-frame clones and leaves out a portion. The profile shows about 230,000 clones, roughly 90% of them singletons. The material sequenced was PBMCs. The receptors derive from a young woman in good health and CMV-seronegative.

V and J are TRBV7-8 and TRBJ1-3; possible D gene TRBD1, 5 bases. The CDR3 has 15 amino acids. The V and J ends lost 1 base and 2 bases respectively, with 9 bases between them. Germline V gives CDR1 SGHVS, CDR2 FQNEAQ. This chain's CDR3 is CASSLVGGTGNTIYF. The CDR3 nucleotides read TGTGCCAGCAGCTTAGTCGGGGGAACTGGAAACACCATATATTTT.

The chain carries TRBV19 and TRBJ1-4, with D perhaps TRBD1 (6 bases). V was cut by 7 bases and J by 14 bases, with 26 bases left in between. There are 15 residues in the CDR3. Germline values: CDR1 LNHDA, CDR2 SQIVND (reference sequence). The CDR3 DNA reads TGTGCCAGTACCCGCCTCACACAGGGATCTGATAGGCTGTTTTTT. Translated, it gives CASTRLTQGSDRLFF.

This sequence joins TRBV7-9 and TRBJ1-4, with 7 nucleotides matching TRBD1. This CDR3 spans 14 amino acids. Trimming cost V 6 bases and J 5 bases; bases outside gene matches: 6. Per the germline V gene, CDR1 is SEHNR and CDR2 is FQNEAQ (reference sequence). The CDR3: CASRSQGVNEKLFF. The CDR3 DNA follows: TGTGCCAGCAGGTCCCAGGGGGTAAATGAAAAACTGTTTTTT.

The gene calls are TRBV19 and TRBJ1-5, with TRBD1 identical over 9 bases. The V gene end was trimmed by 5 bases and the J gene end by 4 bases; junction bases not matched to a gene: 15. CDR3 size: 18 residues. Germline V CDR1 and CDR2: LNHDA, SQIVND (reference sequence). The CDR3: CASSLQQGAIITNQPQHF. In nucleotides, the CDR3 is TGTGCCAGTAGTCTTCAACAGGGGGCCATTATAACTAATCAGCCCCAGCATTTT.

CDR3 nucleotides: TGTGCCAGCGACTCCTGGTTGCGGGCGGGCTATGGCTACACCTTC. Protein sequence: CASDSWLRAGYGYTF. The rearrangement uses TRBV6-1 and TRBJ1-2, with D unclear. Trimming shortened V by 8 bases and J by 4 bases, and 20 bases separated the two germline ends. Germline CDR1 reads MNHNS; CDR2 reads SASEGT. The CDR3 extends over 15 amino acids.

The J gene is TRBJ2-2, the V gene TRBV27; 11 nucleotides match TRBD2. The CDR3 totals 16 residues. The trim removed 6 bases at V and 4 bases at J, leaving 7 bases unmatched. CDR1 and CDR2 from the germline V gene are MNHEY and SMNVEV (reference sequence). The CDR3 reads CASSHIAGGLTGELFF. DNA of the CDR3: TGTGCCAGCAGCCATATAGCGGGAGGGCTCACCGGGGAGCTGTTTTTT.

This clone came up once. V usage is TRBV13 and J usage is TRBJ1-3; weak D call: TRBD1 (6 bases). This CDR3 is built from 17 residues. The germline V and J ends were trimmed by 4 bases and 2 bases, with 18 bases remaining between them. Germline V gene data show CDR1 as PRHDT and CDR2 as FYEKMQ (reference sequence). The CDR3 loop reads CASSSSILGGAGNTIYF. The CDR3 DNA is TGTGCCAGCAGCTCATCCATTCTAGGGGGAGCTGGAAACACCATATATTTT.

The rearrangement uses TRBV4-1 and TRBJ2-7; TRBD1 might be the D (6 bases). Germline CDR1 and CDR2: MGHRA and YSYEKL. The CDR3 is 15 amino acids. V was trimmed by 6 bases and J by 3 bases, leaving 18 bases between them. The CDR3 protein is CASRKEADSFYEQYF. In nucleotides, the CDR3 is TGCGCCAGCAGAAAGGAGGCGGACAGCTTCTACGAGCAGTACTTC.

The chain recombines TRBV15 with TRBJ2-2; 8 bases are shared with TRBD2. V shed 3 bases and J 3 bases; nucleotides not matched to a gene: 12. Looked up from germline, CDR1 is LNHNV and CDR2 is YYDKDF (reference sequence). CDR3 length: 18 residues. This CDR3 is CATSRARDSGKDTGELFF. CDR3 nucleotide sequence: TGTGCCACCAGCAGGGCTCGGGATAGCGGGAAAGACACCGGGGAGCTGTTTTTT.

The chain combines TRBV5-1 with TRBJ2-6, with TRBD2 identical over 7 bases. Trimming cost V 0 bases and J 0 bases; bases outside gene matches: 3. Germline V lookup: CDR1 SGHRS, CDR2 YFSETQ. CDR3 length: 17 amino acids. The CDR3 coding sequence is TGCGCCAGCAGCTTGGCTAGCGGTTACTCTGGGGCCAACGTCCTGACTTTC. It translates to CASSLASGYSGANVLTF.

The V gene is TRBV7-9, the J gene TRBJ1-2; no reliable D call. Germline V gene lookup returns CDR1 SEHNR and CDR2 FQNEAQ (reference sequence). Trimming shortened V by 7 bases and J by 5 bases, and 11 bases separated the two germline ends. This CDR3 region has 12 residues. For the CDR3, the DNA is TGTGCCAGCACCCCATCGGGGTATGGCTACACCTTC. Translated: CASTPSGYGYTF.

This chain uses TRBV9 with TRBJ1-2, with 10 nucleotides matching TRBD1. With 3 bases clipped from V and 6 bases from J, the junction kept 8 bases outside the gene matches. This CDR3 contains 15 residues. Germline lookup yields CDR1 SGDLS and CDR2 YYNGEE. CDR3 amino acids: CASSESGQGMDGYTF. CDR3 DNA sequence: TGTGCCAGCAGCGAATCGGGACAGGGGATGGATGGCTACACCTTC.